This record concerns one TCR beta chain sequence. The antigen is undetermined. Trimming took 2 bases from V and 10 from J; bases not matched to a gene: 11. The CDR3 consists of 15 residues. The germline CDR1 and CDR2 sequences are MGHRA and YSYEKL. These data are taken from a study of cytomegalovirus exposure and HLA in healthy donors. Overall study results and limits: Accurate HLA-A and HLA-B prediction from TCR beta sequences was reported for most subjects.

The PCR had 60 Vbeta and 13 Jbeta primers. Some clones are missing from TCRdb's copy, which holds only in-frame ones; the method was immunoSEQ multiplex PCR. The sample has around 150,000 clones, about four fifths seen once. This chain links TRBV4-1 with TRBJ2-1; TRBD1 matches 7 bases. Source material: PBMCs. This receptor was identified in a man aged 30 to 45 in good health. CDR3 sequence reads: CASSQTNPTGEEQFF. DNA of the CDR3: TGCGCCAGCAGCCAAACCAACCCCACAGGGGAAGAGCAGTTCTTC.